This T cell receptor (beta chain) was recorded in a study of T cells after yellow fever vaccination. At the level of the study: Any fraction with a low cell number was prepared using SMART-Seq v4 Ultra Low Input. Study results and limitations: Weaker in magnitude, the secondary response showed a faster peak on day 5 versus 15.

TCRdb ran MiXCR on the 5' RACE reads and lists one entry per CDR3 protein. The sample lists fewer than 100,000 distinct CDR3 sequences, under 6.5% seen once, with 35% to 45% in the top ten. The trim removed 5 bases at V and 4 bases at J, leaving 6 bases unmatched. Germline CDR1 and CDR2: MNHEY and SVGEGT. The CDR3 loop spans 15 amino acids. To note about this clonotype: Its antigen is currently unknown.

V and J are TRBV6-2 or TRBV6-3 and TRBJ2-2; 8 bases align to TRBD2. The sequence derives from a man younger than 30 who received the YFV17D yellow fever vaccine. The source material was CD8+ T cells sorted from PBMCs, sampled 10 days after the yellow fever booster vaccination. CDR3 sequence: CASSTGTRGTGELFF. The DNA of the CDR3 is TGTGCCAGCAGTACCGGGACTAGGGGCACCGGGGAGCTGTTTTTT.